This T cell receptor (beta chain) was sequenced during a study of CD8 T cells in ankylosing spondylitis. Study conclusions and caveats: Disease-linked clones reportedly concentrated significantly in matched ankylosing spondylitis synovial fluid. A subset of motif variants has previously been described in the synovial fluid and blood of reactive arthritis.

The germline V and J ends were trimmed by 0 bases and 1 base, with 7 bases remaining between them. This CDR3 spans 15 amino acids. CDR1 is SGDLS, CDR2 YYNGEE, per germline. Turning to this clonotype: Antigen unknown.

Quantitative molecular-barcoded 5'-RACE generated the TCR beta libraries. TCRdb ran MiXCR on the 5' RACE reads and lists one entry per CDR3 protein. The table records about 42,000 distinct CDR3 sequences, 3% to 4% of them present only once. The sequence was collected from a female donor with ankylosing spondylitis or in good health (not recorded which). Input material: blood, either unsorted or a sorted T cell fraction (not recorded which). The chain recombines TRBV9 with TRBJ2-2; the D is unclear. The CDR3, as DNA: TGTGCCAGCAGCGTAGCTGGGAAGAACACCGGGGAGCTGTTTTTT. Protein: CASSVAGKNTGELFF.